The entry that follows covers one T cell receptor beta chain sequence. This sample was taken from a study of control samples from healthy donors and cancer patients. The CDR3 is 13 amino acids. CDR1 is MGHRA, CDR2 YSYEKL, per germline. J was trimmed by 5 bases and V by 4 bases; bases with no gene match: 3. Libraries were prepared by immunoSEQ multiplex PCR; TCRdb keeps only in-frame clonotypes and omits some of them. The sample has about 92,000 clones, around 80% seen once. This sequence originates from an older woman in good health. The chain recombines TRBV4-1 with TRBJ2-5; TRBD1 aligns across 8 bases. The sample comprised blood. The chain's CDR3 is CASSPTGDETQYF. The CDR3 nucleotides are TGCGCCAGCAGCCCGACAGGGGATGAGACCCAGTACTTC.